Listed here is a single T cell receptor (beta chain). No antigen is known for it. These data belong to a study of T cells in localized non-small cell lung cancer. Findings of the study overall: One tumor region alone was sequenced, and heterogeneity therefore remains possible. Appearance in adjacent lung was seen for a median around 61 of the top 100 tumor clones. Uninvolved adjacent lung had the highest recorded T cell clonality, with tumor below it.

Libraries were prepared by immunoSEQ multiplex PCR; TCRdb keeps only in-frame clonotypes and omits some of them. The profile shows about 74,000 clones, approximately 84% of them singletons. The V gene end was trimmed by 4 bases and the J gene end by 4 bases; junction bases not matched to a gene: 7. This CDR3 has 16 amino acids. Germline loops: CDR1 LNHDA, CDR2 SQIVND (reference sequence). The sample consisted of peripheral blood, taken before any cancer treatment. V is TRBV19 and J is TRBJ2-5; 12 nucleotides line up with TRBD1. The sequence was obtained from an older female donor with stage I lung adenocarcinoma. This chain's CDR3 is CASSRGPGQGAETQYF. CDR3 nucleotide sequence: TGTGCCAGTAGTAGGGGGCCGGGACAGGGGGCAGAGACCCAGTACTTC.